The clone carrying this T cell receptor (beta chain) was counted only a few times. The CDR3 covers 14 residues. V was shortened by 8 bases and J by 5 bases, with 18 bases between the two germline ends. Germline-derived CDR1 and CDR2 are GTSNPN and SVGIG (reference sequence). Only patients with CD8+CD57+ cell expansion on flow cytometry were chosen for sequencing. TCR beta VDJ combinations and CDR3 sequences were profiled from genomic DNA. TCRdb analysed the reads with MiXCR anew, one entry per CDR3 protein. The table shows about 160,000 distinct CDR3 sequences, with more than 40% occurring only once. This specimen comes from a study of CD8+CD57+ T cells in acquired aplastic anemia.

Specimen: sorted CD4+, CD8+, or CD8+CD57+ T cells (not recorded which) from PBMCs. The V gene is TRBV30, the J gene TRBJ2-2; D is perhaps TRBD1 or TRBD2 (6 bases each). This receptor was identified in a human donor with aplastic anemia. CDR3 sequence (DNA): TGTGCCGCTGAGTTGGGGGCGGGGACCGGGGAGCTGTTTTTT. It is translated as CAAELGAGTGELFF.